The 17 T cell receptor beta chains below were found in one sample sequenced in a study of CXCR3-negative and CXCR3-positive naive CD8 T cells. The method, 5' RACE with UMI labels, was used to prepare the TRB cDNA libraries. TCRdb reprocessed the 5' RACE reads, keeping one entry per CDR3 protein, no DNA. The repertoire table contains tens of thousands of distinct CDR3 sequences. Material: memory CD8+ T cells from blood. The receptors originated from a human donor in good health. Some clones in this sample may be carry-over from other donors' samples.

The chain joins TRBV23-1 to TRBJ2-2; the D call from TCRdb, TRBD2, cannot be confirmed without DNA. TRBV23-1 is sorted into the ORF group, with uncertain function. The CDR3 runs 19 residues. The CDR3 spells CASSQLIAGAYSNTGELFF.

The chain combines TRBV6-6 with TRBJ1-4; the TRBD1 assignment by TCRdb is unverifiable without DNA. Germline V gene sequence: CDR1 MNHNY, CDR2 SVGAGI (reference sequence). The CDR3 has 15 residues. The chain's CDR3 is CASSYSTPGNEKLFF.

This clonotype is called medium-sized based on its frequency. The CDR3 spells CASSYTSASGELFF. The J gene is TRBJ2-2, the V gene TRBV28; TCRdb's D gene call, TRBD2, goes unchecked for lack of DNA. Per germline, CDR1 MDHEN and CDR2 SYDVKM. The CDR3 is made up of 14 amino acids.

The rearrangement links TRBV28 to TRBJ2-1; the TCRdb call, TRBD2, lacks DNA for checking. This CDR3 has 16 amino acids. The germline CDR1 and CDR2 sequences are MDHEN and SYDVKM. CDR3 region: CASSLIVAGGTNEQFF. The full variable domain, completed using reference TRBV28 and TRBJ2-1, is DVKVTQSSRYLVKRTGEKVFLECVQDMDHENMFWYRQDPGLGLRLIYFSYDVKMKEKGDIPEGYSVSREKKERFSLILESASTNQTSMYLCASSLIVAGGTNEQFFGPGTRLTVL.

The genes are TRBV5-6 and TRBJ1-6; without DNA, the TCRdb call of TRBD1 cannot be checked. The CDR3 runs 17 residues. Germline V gives CDR1 SGHDT, CDR2 YYEEEE. The CDR3 spells CASSSGQFPLWNSPLHF.

The chain carries TRBV20-1 and TRBJ1-4. Germline loops: CDR1 DFQATT, CDR2 SNEGSKA (reference sequence). This CDR3 is built from 11 residues. The CDR3 protein is CSASVNEKLFF.

This chain uses TRBV24-1 with TRBJ2-1; TCRdb's D call of TRBD2 is untestable without DNA. Looked up from germline, CDR1 is KGHDR and CDR2 is SFDVKD. The CDR3 is 15 amino acids. Here the CDR3 reads CATSELEGSWNEQFF.

The J gene is TRBJ1-2, the V gene TRBV29-1; the D call of TRBD1 rests on TCRdb alone, since no DNA is present to check it. The CDR3 spans 12 residues. CDR1 SQVTM and CDR2 ANQGSEA come from the germline V gene. The CDR3: CSALDRDYGYTF. The full variable domain, rest sourced from reference TRBV29-1 and TRBJ1-2, is SAVISQKPSRDICQRGTSLTIQCQVDSQVTMMFWYRQQPGQSLTLIATANQGSEATYESGFVIDKFPISRPNLTFSTLTVSNMSPEDSSIYLCSALDRDYGYTFGSGTRLTVV.

The gene calls are TRBV7-6 and TRBJ1-3; absent DNA, TCRdb's TRBD1 call cannot be checked. CDR1 is SGHVS and CDR2 is FNYEAQ in the germline V gene. The CDR3 is 16 residues long. The CDR3 region is CASSQGPGYSGNTIYF.

The V gene is TRBV7-2, the J gene TRBJ2-7. Per germline, CDR1 SGHTA and CDR2 FQGNSA. This CDR3 has 13 amino acids. Here the CDR3 reads CASSFDRSYEQYF.

The chain carries TRBV6-6 and TRBJ2-7. The CDR3 is 15 residues long. Germline lookup yields CDR1 MNHNY and CDR2 SVGAGI (reference sequence). The CDR3 sequence: CASSYNLPGSYEQYF.

The rearrangement links TRBV7-6 to TRBJ2-1; TCRdb gives TRBD2 as the D gene, but with no DNA this cannot be confirmed. The CDR3 is made up of 17 amino acids. The germline gives CDR1 SGHVS, CDR2 FNYEAQ. The CDR3 sequence is CASSPSSGGPSYNEQFF.

The chain couples TRBV20-1 to TRBJ2-7; TCRdb names TRBD2, which stays unverified in the absence of DNA. This CDR3 spans 16 amino acids. CDR1 DFQATT and CDR2 SNEGSKA come from the germline V gene (reference sequence). CDR3 amino acids: CSARDMGASGGNPQYF.

The chain recombines TRBV4-3 with TRBJ2-2; TCRdb's D call of TRBD1 is untestable without DNA. There are 16 residues in the CDR3. The germline V gene has CDR1 LGHNA and CDR2 YSLEER. CDR3 region: CASRKNRDEVTGELFF.

The V call is TRBV29-1, the J call TRBJ2-5; TCRdb outputs TRBD2, but without DNA this stays unchecked. Germline V gives CDR1 SQVTM, CDR2 ANQGSEA. The CDR3 sequence is 14 residues long. CDR3 in amino acids: CSVIPYLAEETQYF.

This chain joins TRBV6-5 and TRBJ2-7. CDR1 and CDR2 (germline): MNHEY, SVGAGI. The CDR3 spans 12 residues. The CDR3 here is CASSDPGYEQYF.

The V and J genes are TRBV20-1 and TRBJ2-3; no DNA is available, so the TRBD1 call from TCRdb remains unchecked. The germline V gene has CDR1 DFQATT and CDR2 SNEGSKA (reference sequence). The length of the CDR3 is 19 residues. The CDR3 region is CSAKIRGVDSSRNTDTQYF.